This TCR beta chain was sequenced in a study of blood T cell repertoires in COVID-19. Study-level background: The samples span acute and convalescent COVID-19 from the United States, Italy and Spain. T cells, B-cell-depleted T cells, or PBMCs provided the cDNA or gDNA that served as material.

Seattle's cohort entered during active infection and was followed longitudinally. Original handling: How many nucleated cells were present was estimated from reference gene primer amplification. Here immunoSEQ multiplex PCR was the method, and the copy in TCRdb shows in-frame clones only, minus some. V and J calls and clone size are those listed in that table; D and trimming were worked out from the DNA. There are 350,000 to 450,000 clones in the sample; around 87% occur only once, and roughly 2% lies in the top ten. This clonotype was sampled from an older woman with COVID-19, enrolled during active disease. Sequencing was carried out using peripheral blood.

CDR3 residues: CASTGDYNSPLHF. CDR3 sequence (DNA): TGTGCCAGCACAGGGGATTATAATTCACCCCTCCACTTT. The rearrangement uses TRBV2 and TRBJ1-6; D is possibly TRBD1 (6 bases). The V gene lost 7 bases and the J gene lost 4 bases, with 8 bases spanning the gap. This CDR3 comprises 13 residues. Germline V gene sequence: CDR1 SNHLY, CDR2 FYNNEI.